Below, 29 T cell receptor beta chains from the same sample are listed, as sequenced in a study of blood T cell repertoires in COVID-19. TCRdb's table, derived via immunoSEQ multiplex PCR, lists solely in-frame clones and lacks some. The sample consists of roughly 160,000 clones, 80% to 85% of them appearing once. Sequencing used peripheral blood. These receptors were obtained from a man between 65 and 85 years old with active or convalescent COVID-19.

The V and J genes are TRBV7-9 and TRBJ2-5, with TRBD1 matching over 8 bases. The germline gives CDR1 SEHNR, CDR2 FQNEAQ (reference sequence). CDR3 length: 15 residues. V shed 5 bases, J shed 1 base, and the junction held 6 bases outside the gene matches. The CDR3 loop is CASSRVQGAQETQYF. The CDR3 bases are TGTGCCAGCAGCCGAGTTCAGGGGGCCCAAGAGACCCAGTACTTC.

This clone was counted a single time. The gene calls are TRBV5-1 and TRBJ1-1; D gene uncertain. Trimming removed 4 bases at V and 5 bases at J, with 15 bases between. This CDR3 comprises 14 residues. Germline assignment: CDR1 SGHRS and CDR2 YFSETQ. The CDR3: CASSPNTGGTEAFF. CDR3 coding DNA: TGCGCCAGCAGCCCCAACACGGGAGGGACTGAAGCTTTCTTT. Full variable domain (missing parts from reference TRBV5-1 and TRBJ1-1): KAGVTQTPRYLIKTRGQQVTLSCSPISGHRSVSWYQQTPGQGLQFLFEYFSETQRNKGNFPGRFSGRQFSNSRSEMNVSTLELGDSALYLCASSPNTGGTEAFFGQGTRLTVV.

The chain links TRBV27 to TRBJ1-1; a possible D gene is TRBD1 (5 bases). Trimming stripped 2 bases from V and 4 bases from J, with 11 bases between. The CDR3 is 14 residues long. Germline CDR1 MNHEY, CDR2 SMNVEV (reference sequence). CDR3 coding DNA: TGTGCCAGCAGTTTAGGAGCAGGGTCCACTGAAGCTTTCTTT. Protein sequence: CASSLGAGSTEAFF.

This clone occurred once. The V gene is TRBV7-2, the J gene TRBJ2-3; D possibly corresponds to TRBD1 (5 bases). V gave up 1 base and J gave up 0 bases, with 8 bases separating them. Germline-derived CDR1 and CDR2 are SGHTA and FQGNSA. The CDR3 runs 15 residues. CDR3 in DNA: TGTGCCAGCAGCTTAGACAGGTCTAGCACAGATACGCAGTATTTT. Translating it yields CASSLDRSSTDTQYF.

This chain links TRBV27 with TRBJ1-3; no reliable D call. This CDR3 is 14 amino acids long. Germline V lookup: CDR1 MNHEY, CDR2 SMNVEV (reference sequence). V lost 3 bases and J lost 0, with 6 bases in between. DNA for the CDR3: TGTGCCAGCAGTTTTACCAGCTCTGGAAACACCATATATTTT. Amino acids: CASSFTSSGNTIYF.

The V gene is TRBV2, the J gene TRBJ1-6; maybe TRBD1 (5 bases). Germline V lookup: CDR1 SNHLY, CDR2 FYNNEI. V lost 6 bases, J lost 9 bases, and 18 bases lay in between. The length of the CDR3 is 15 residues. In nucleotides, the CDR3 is TGTGCCAGCAGCCCGCCCCCCAGGGCAGTTTCACCCCTCCACTTT. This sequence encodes CASSPPPRAVSPLHF. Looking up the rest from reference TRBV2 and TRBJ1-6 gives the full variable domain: EPEVTQTPSHQVTQMGQEVILRCVPISNHLYFYWYRQILGQKVEFLVSFYNNEISEKSEIFDDQFSVERPDGSNFTLKIRSTKLEDSAMYFCASSPPPRAVSPLHFGNGTRLTVT.

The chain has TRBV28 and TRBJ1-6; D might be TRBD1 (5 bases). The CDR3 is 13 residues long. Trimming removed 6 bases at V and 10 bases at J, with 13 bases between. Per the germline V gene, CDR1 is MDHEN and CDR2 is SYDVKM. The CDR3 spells CASRSEGPSPLHF. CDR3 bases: TGTGCCAGCAGGTCGGAGGGACCCTCACCCCTCCACTTT.

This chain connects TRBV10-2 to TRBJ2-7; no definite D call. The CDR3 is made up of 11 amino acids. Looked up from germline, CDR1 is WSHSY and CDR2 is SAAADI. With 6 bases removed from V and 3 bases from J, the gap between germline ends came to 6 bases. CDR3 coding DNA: TGCGCCAGCAGCTCGGGCTACGAGCAGTACTTC. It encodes CASSSGYEQYF.

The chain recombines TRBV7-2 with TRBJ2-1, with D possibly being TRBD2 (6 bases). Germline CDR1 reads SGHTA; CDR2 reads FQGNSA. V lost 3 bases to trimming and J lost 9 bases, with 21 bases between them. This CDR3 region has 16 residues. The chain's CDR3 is CASSFELGPWGGEQFF. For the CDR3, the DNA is TGTGCCAGCAGCTTCGAACTAGGGCCGTGGGGAGGTGAGCAGTTCTTC.

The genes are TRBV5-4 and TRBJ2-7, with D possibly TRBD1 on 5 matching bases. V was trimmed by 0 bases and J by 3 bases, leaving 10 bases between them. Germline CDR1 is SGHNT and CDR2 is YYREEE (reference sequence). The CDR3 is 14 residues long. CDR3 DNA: TGTGCCAGCAGCTTGGCCACAGGTTACTACGAGCAGTACTTC. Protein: CASSLATGYYEQYF. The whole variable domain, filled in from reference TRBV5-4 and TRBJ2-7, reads ETGVTQSPTHLIKTRGQQVTLRCSSQSGHNTVSWYQQALGQGPQFIFQYYREEENGRGNFPPRFSGLQFPNYSSELNVNALELDDSALYLCASSLATGYYEQYFGPGTRLTVT.

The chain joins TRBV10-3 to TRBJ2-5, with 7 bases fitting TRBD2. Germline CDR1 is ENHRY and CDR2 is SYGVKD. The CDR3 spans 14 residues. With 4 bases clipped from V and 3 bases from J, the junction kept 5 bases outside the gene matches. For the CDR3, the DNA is TGTGCCATCAGTGGGGCGGGAGACAAAGAGACCCAGTACTTC. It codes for CAISGAGDKETQYF.

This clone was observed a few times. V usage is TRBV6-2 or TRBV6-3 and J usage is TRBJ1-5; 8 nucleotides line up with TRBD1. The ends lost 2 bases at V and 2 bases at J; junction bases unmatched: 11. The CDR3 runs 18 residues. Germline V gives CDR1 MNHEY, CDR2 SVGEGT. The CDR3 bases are TGTGCCAGCAGTTACCCCCGGACAGGGTTGGGTGGCAATCAGCCCCAGCATTTT. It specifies CASSYPRTGLGGNQPQHF.

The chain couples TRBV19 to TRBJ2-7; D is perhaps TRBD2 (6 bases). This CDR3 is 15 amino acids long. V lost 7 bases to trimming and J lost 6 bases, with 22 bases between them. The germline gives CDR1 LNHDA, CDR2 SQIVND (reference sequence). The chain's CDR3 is CASTPGVGESLEQYF. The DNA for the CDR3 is TGTGCCAGTACCCCGGGGGTCGGGGAATCCCTCGAGCAGTACTTC.

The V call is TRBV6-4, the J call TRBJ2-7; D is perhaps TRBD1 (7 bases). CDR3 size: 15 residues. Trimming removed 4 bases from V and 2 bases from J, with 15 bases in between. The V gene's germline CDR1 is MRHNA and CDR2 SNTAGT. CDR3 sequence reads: CASSGGDSPTYEQYF. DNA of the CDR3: TGTGCCAGCAGTGGGGGGGACAGTCCAACCTACGAGCAGTACTTC.

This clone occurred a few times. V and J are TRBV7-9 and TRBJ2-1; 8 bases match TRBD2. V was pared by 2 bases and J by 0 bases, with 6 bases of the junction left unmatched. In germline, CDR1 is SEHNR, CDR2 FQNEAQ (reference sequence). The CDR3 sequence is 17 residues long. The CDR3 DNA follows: TGTGCCAGCAGCTTATTGAAGCGGGGGAGCTCCTACAATGAGCAGTTCTTC. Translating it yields CASSLLKRGSSYNEQFF.

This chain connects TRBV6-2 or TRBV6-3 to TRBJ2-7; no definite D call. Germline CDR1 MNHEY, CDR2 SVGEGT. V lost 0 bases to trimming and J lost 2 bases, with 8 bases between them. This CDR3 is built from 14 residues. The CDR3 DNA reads TGTGCCAGCAGTTACTCGTACAGCACCTACGAGCAGTACTTC. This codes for CASSYSYSTYEQYF.

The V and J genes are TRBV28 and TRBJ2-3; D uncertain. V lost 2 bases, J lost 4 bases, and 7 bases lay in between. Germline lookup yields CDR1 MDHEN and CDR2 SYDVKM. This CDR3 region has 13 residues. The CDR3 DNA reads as TGTGCCAGCAGTTTAGTTCGCGCAGATACGCAGTATTTT. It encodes CASSLVRADTQYF.

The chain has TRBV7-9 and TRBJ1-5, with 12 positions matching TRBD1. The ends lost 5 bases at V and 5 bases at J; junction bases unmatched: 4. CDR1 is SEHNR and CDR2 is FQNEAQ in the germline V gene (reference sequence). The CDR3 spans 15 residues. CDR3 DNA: TGTGCCAGCAGCCCCGGGACAGGGGGCTATCAGCCCCAGCATTTT. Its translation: CASSPGTGGYQPQHF. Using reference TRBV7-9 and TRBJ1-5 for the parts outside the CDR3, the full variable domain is DTGVSQNPRHKITKRGQNVTFRCDPISEHNRLYWYRQTLGQGPEFLTYFQNEAQLEKSRLLSDRFSAERPKGSFSTLEIQRTEQGDSAMYLCASSPGTGGYQPQHFGDGTRLSIL.

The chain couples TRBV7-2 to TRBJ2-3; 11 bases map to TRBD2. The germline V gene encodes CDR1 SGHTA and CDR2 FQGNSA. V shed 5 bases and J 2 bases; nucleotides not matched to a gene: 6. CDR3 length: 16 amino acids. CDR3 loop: CASSNRLAGPTDTQYF. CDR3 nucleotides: TGTGCCAGCAGCAACCGACTAGCGGGACCCACAGATACGCAGTATTTT. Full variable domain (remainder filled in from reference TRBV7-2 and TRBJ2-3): GAGVSQSPSNKVTEKGKDVELRCDPISGHTALYWYRQSLGQGLEFLIYFQGNSAPDKSGLPSDRFSAERTGGSVSTLTIQRTQQEDSAVYLCASSNRLAGPTDTQYFGPGTRLTVL.

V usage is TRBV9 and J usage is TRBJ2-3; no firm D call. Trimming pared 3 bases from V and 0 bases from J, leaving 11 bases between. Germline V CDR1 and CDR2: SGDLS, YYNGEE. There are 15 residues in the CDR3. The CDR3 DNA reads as TGTGCCAGCAGCGCCCGGGTCGTTAGCACAGATACGCAGTATTTT. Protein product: CASSARVVSTDTQYF.

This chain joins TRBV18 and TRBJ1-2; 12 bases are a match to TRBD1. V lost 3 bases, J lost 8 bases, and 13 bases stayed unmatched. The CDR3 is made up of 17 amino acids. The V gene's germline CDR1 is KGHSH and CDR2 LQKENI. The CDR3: CASSPYARDRGLGGYTF. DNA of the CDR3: TGTGCCAGCTCACCCTATGCCCGGGACAGGGGGCTAGGAGGCTACACCTTC.

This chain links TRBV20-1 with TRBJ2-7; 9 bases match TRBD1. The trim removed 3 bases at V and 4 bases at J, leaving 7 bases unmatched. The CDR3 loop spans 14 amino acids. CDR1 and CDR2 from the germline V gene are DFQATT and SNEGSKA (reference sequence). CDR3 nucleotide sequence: TGCAGTGCTAGTTATACAGGGGGCGCGTACGAGCAGTACTTC. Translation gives CSASYTGGAYEQYF.

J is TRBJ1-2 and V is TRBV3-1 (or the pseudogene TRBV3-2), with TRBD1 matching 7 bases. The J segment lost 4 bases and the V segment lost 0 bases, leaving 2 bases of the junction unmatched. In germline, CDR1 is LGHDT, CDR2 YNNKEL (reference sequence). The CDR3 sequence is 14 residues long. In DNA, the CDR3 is TGTGCCAGCAGCCAAGACACAGGGGCCTATGGCTACACCTTC. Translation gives CASSQDTGAYGYTF.

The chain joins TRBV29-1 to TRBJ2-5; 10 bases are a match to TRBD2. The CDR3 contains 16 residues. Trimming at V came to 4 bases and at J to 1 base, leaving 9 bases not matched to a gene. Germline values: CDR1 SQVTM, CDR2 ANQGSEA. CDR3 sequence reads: CSVGGLAGAVQETQYF. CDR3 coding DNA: TGCAGCGTTGGAGGGCTAGCGGGAGCGGTCCAAGAGACCCAGTACTTC.

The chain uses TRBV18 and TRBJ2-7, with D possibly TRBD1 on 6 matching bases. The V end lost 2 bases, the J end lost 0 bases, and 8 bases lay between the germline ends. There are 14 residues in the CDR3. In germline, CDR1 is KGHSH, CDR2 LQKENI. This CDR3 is CASSPTGNSYEQYF. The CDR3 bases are TGTGCCAGCTCACCAACAGGGAACTCCTACGAGCAGTACTTC.

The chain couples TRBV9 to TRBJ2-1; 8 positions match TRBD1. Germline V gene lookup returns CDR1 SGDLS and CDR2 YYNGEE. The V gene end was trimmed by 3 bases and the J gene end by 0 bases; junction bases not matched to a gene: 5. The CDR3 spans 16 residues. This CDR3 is CASSARQGSSYNEQFF. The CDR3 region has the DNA TGTGCCAGCAGCGCCAGACAGGGGAGCTCCTACAATGAGCAGTTCTTC.

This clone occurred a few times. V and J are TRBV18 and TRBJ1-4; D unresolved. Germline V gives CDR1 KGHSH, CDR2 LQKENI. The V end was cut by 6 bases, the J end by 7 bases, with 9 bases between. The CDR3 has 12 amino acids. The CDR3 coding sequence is TGTGCCAGCTCTACTAGGACTGAAAAACTGTTTTTT. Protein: CASSTRTEKLFF.

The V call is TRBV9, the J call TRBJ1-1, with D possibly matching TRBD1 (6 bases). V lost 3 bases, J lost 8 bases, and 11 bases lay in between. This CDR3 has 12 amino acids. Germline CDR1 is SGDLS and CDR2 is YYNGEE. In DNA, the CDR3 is TGTGCCAGCAGCGGCCGGGACAACGAAGCTTTCTTT. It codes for CASSGRDNEAFF.

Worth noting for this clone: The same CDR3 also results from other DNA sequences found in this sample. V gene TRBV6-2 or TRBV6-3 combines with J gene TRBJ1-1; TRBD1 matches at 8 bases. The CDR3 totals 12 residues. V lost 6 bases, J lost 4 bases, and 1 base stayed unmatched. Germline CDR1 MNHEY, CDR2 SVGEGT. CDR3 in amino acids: CASSTGGTEAFF. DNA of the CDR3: TGTGCCAGCAGCACAGGGGGCACTGAAGCTTTCTTT.